What follows describes a single T cell receptor beta chain. This clone was observed a few times. Its antigen is still unknown. One base away there is no much larger clone; base qualities are not given. The CDR3 measures 14 amino acids from cysteine to phenylalanine. Kept here is only the CDR3 DNA, which spans 42 bases and is read in frame from base 1. V drops 1 base and J drops 2 bases, leaving 3 bases in between. As encoded in the germline V gene, CDR1 is MDHEN while CDR2 is SYDVKM. The cohort comprised 550 to 700 healthy bone marrow donors. At the time of sampling, every cohort member was nominally healthy, though immune exposures that went unrecorded were likely present. The donor was CMV seropositive and belonged to the group of some 290 seropositive cohort members. Every donor gave a peripheral blood sample, and the peripheral blood mononuclear cells from that sample were used for TCR beta sequencing. Genomic DNA extraction from the blood cell samples was performed with the Qiagen DNeasy Blood Extraction Kit.

Libraries came from the immunoSEQ multiplex PCR assay. For the multiplex PCR, a mixture combining 60 forward primers for TCR Vbeta segments and 13 reverse primers for TCR Jbeta segments was used. The CDR3 region of rearranged TCR beta genes was amplified from genomic DNA by a multiplex PCR assay. The Illumina HiSeq System was used to sequence the amplified TCR beta libraries as 87-base-pair reads. The authors processed their data as follows. Across the 500 to 850 repertoires, a later analysis counted around 80 million unique TCR beta chains, 9.5 million to 12 million of which were shared by at least two donors. To remove PCR and sequencing errors, raw reads were error-corrected and collapsed into unique sequences using a nearest-neighbor algorithm that merged closely related sequences. CDR3 sequences were aligned to IMGT reference sequences to assign V, D and J gene segments. For a sequence to be retained, a match of at least six nucleotides was required to both a V gene segment and a J gene segment. A rearrangement counted as productive if the CDR3 had no stop codons and remained in frame with V and J, and every other rearrangement counted as non-productive. CDR3 was defined by IMGT convention, running from the second conserved V-encoded cysteine to the conserved J-encoded phenylalanine. In an earlier analysis of just under 600 of the donors, sequences lacking an unambiguous match to a single V gene segment were excluded. An earlier analysis of under 750 of the donors called V segments functional above 56.7% productive rearrangements and segregating when the between-donor standard deviation exceeded 5%. A statistical classification framework was built for diagnosing cytomegalovirus status from the catalog of TCR beta chain sequences. In a later analysis, TCR nucleotide sequences were compared against IMGT/GENE-DB human TR gene sequences so that V and J genes could be assigned. In a later analysis, CDR3 sequences and most-parsimonious VDJ recombination scenarios were assigned using the TCRdist pipeline. In a later analysis, each TCR beta chain was defined by its CDR3 amino acid sequence together with its V-gene family, and reads lacking a unique V-gene family were excluded. A later analysis removed 500 to 650 highly shared, low-generation-probability nucleotide sequences to deal with suspected cross-contamination and a sequencing artifact. In a later analysis, a clonal expansion index was calculated for each public chain from normalized within-repertoire ranks of inferred template counts. A later analysis computed generation probabilities with a VDJ recombination model fitted to out-of-frame rearrangements, and checked the results against IGoR. In a later analysis, hypergeometric tests were used to score TCR-TCR, TCR-HLA and TCR-CMV co-occurrence, with a repertoire-size bias correction applied to TCR pairs. To estimate false discovery rates, a later analysis permuted the HLA or CMV assignments 20 times. In a later analysis, co-occurring TCRs were grouped using DBSCAN, and TCRdist sequence similarity was added for clustering within HLA-allele-positive subsets. Repertoires with fewer than 30,000 or more than 120,000 public chains were left out of co-occurrence clustering, as were four to six repertoires with anomalous nucleotide sharing. Entries here come from immuneACCESS through TCRdb and include only in-frame sequences with V and J called. Some clones fail to appear in such tables; in the studies checked, an unresolved V gene covers under half of the shortfall, and the cause of the remainder is unknown. D and trimming were read from the DNA, whereas the V and J calls and clone size are those reported in that table. This sample holds 150,000 to 200,000 clones; approximately 80% were observed only once. Of the sample, 4.5% to 5.5% falls within the top ten clones.

This sample stems from a study of cytomegalovirus exposure and HLA in healthy donors (dated 2017 in TCRdb). About the study as a whole: According to an earlier analysis of a few hundred of the donors, about 179 million T cells yielded 100 million or so unique TCR beta sequences and around 280 Gb of sequence data. Among the approximately 400 genotyped donors, roughly 80% belonged to the genetic ancestry cluster associated with self-reported Caucasian donors. The number of typed donors differed by locus: about 629-640 for A, B, C, DRB1 and DQB1; approximately 520 for DQA1; around 580 for DPA1; and some 470 for DPB1. Donor age, sex, ethnicity and CMV serostatus were compiled alongside the repertoire data. In the later analysis, no new phenotypic data were used to find candidate immune exposures; instead, reliance was placed on TCR beta sequences and their occurrence across donors. A later analysis re-analyzed previously published TCR beta repertoires from 650 to 800 donors and added high-resolution HLA genotyping to study TCR occurrence patterns. High-throughput TCR immunosequencing, statistical association of individual TCRs with disease status, and machine learning were combined to predict cytomegalovirus infection status. Roughly 300 gigabases of sequencing data and approximately 91 million unique TCR sequences made up an early release that covered over 550 HLA-typed donors. Along with the roughly 670-subject first cohort, a separate validation cohort of over a hundred different subjects was used. Several DR-DQ haplotypes were handled as single units for association and clustering, since linkage in the cohort was strong. All discovery cohort repertoires had been generated on a single sequencing platform. The study used immunosequencing to profile the T cell repertoires of approximately 630 subjects and linked those repertoires to cytomegalovirus serostatus. The aim of the study was to test whether cataloging public T cell receptors could identify signatures of past pathogen exposure. Class I and class II HLA loci were covered by the typing at four-digit resolution. An earlier analysis of 587 of the donors applied high-throughput TCR beta sequencing to assess whether each TCR beta V gene segment acted as functional or pseudogenic. Across some 400 genotyped donors of the cohort, an average of approximately 200,000 unique TCR beta nucleotide sequences per donor were sequenced, and 15% to 20% of those sequences were non-productive. In a later genetic analysis, genome-wide SNP genotypes for about three fifths of the roughly 670 donors were used, and that subset was treated as a discovery cohort.

Overall results and qualifications from the work: A cluster of highly shared sequence variants was judged likely to represent a technical artifact of the sequencing pipeline. An earlier analysis of some 590 of the donors showed that most TCR beta V segments appeared in productive rearrangements either about 87% or about 30% of the time, which broadly matched IMGT annotations. HLA typing was unavailable for some donors at each locus, so association tests used only the typed subset. Some IMGT-functional V segments, including TRBV6-2 and TRBV6-3, could not be told apart with the 87-base-pair reads, so those segments were excluded. Correlated functional status among segregating V segments might be attributable to linkage disequilibrium, but an unknown experimental factor could not be ruled out. In a later analysis, HLA-associated TCR beta chains were found to be more clonally expanded and to have lower generation probabilities than equally common non-associated chains. In vitro tests confirmed that a few of the cytomegalovirus-associated TCR beta chains recognize cytomegalovirus antigens. Only TCR beta chains were sequenced in this cohort, and the absence of alpha or paired-chain data limited detectable features. The classifier was reported to diagnose cytomegalovirus status with high specificity and sensitivity in both the original and validation cohorts. Because counts were too low, 15 to 20 rarely observed V segments, including chromosome 9 orphons, were excluded from the earlier analysis of 587 of the donors. The only immune exposure information available for the cohort was CMV serostatus. When HLA alleles, especially DR and DQ, strongly co-occurred, TCR associations were difficult to assign to individual alleles. A later analysis found that most CMV-associated TCR beta chains appeared HLA-restricted, with HLA associations seemingly driven largely by CMV exposure. A further reported finding was that TCR beta sequences accurately predicted the HLA-A and HLA-B alleles for most subjects in the first cohort. A later analysis found that TCR association rates varied across HLA loci, with DRB1 alleles showing the most associated TCRs and HLA-C alleles the fewest. In a later analysis, 16,951 TCR beta sequences were associated with specific HLA alleles at a false discovery rate of 0.05. In a later analysis, several top co-occurrence clusters were reported to appear linked to parvovirus B19, influenza, CMV and Epstein-Barr virus. The study gave a list of about 160 TCR beta chains associated with cytomegalovirus. Compared with the approximately 700-donor mean, donors in an Asian-associated ancestry cluster had fewer N-insertions in productive TCRs, according to a later genetic analysis. Sequencing depth was assumed to be roughly uniform across donors in the presence/absence analyses, though that assumption may not hold. The authors suggested that the approach could potentially be generalized to other disease states and immunological phenotypes. A later genetic analysis associated a missense DCLRE1C variant with V-gene and J-gene trimming of TCR beta chains, and an independent cohort replicated the association. Most TCR sequences were observed very rarely across donors, whereas some public TCRs were present in many individuals.

Here the chain combines TRBV28 and TRBJ2-6; a confident D gene designation cannot be given. Material for sequencing was PBMCs. This sequence originates from a woman aged 45-59 years in good health and CMV-seropositive. The CDR3 loop reads CASSLLTGANVLTF. The sequenced DNA is TGTGCCAGCAGTTTATTAACTGGGGCCAACGTCCTGACTTTC. Where the CDR3 stops, the reference TRBV28 and TRBJ2-6 genes take over; the full variable domain is DVKVTQSSRYLVKRTGEKVFLECVQDMDHENMFWYRQDPGLGLRLIYFSYDVKMKEKGDIPEGYSVSREKKERFSLILESASTNQTSMYLCASSLLTGANVLTFGAGSRLTVL.